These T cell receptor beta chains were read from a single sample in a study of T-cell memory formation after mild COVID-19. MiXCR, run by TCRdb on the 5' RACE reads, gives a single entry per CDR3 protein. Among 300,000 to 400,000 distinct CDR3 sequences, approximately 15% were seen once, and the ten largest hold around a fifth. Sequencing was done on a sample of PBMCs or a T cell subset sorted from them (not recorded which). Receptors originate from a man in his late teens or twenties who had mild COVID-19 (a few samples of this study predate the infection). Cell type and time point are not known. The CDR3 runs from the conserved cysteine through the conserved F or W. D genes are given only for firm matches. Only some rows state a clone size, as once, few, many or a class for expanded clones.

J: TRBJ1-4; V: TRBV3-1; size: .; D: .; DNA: TGTGCCAGCAGCCAAGATACGGGGGCGAATGAAAAACTGTTTTTT; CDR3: CASSQDTGANEKLFF
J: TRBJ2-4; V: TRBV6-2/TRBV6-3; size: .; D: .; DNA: TGTGCCAGCAGTTACTCGACGCTAGGCATTCAGTACTTC; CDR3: CASSYSTLGIQYF
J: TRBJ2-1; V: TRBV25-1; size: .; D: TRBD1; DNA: TGTGCCAGCAGTGACTTAGGGACAGGGAGAGGCAATGAGCAGTTCTTC; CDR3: CASSDLGTGRGNEQFF
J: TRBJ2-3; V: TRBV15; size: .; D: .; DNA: TGTGCCACCAGCAGTGGGACAGATACGCAGTATTTT; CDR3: CATSSGTDTQYF
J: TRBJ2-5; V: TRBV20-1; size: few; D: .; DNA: TGCAGTGCCATTGCGGGGAAGTGGGAGACCCAGTACTTC; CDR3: CSAIAGKWETQYF
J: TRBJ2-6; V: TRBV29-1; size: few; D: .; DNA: TGCAGCGTTGAAGACGAGGGGGCTGGGGCCAACGTCCTGACTTTC; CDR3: CSVEDEGAGANVLTF
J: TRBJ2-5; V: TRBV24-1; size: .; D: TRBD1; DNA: TGTGCCACCAGTGAGTGGGACAGTCCGAAAGGGCAAGAGACCCAGTACTTC; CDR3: CATSEWDSPKGQETQYF
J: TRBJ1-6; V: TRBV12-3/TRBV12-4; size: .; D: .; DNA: TGTGCCAGCAGGGAGCACACAGCCTCCTATAATTCACCCCTCCACTTT; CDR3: CASREHTASYNSPLHF
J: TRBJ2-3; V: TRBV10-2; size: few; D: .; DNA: TGCGCCAGCAGTGAGTCGGGGGTGGGAACGCAGTATTTT; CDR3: CASSESGVGTQYF
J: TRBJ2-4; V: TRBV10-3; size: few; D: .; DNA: TGTGCCATCAGTGAGGGGGGTCTAGCCAAAAACATTCAGTACTTC; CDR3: CAISEGGLAKNIQYF